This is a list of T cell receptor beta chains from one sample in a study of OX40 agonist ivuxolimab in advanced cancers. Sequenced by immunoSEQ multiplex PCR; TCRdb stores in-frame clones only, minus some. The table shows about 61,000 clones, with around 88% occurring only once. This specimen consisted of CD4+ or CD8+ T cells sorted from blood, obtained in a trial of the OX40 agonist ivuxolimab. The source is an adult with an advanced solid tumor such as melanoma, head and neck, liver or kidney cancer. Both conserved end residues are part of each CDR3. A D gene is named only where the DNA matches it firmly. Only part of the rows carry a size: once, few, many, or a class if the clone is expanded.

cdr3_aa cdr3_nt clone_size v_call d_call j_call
CASSPPGWTGEAFF TGTGCCAGCTCACCACCGGGCTGGACAGGGGAAGCTTTCTTT few TRBV18 TRBD1 TRBJ1-1
CASSRTGTGELFF TGTGCCAGCAGCCGGACAGGCACCGGGGAGCTGTTTTTT - TRBV6-6 TRBD1 TRBJ2-2
CASSTTGGVTEAFF TGTGCCAGCAGTACGACAGGGGGCGTCACTGAAGCTTTCTTT once TRBV28 TRBD1 TRBJ1-1
CASSPAGTGGWDTQYF TGTGCCAGCTCACCCGCCGGGACAGGGGGCTGGGATACGCAGTATTTT - TRBV18 TRBD1 TRBJ2-3
CASSLGGRPSSYPAYEQYF TGTGCCAGCAGTTTAGGGGGTCGTCCCAGCTCCTACCCCGCCTACGAGCAGTACTTC - TRBV27 - TRBJ2-7
CASSYSGGREEKLFF TGTGCCAGCAGTTACTCCGGGGGGCGTGAAGAAAAACTGTTTTTT - TRBV6-5 - TRBJ1-4
CASSAQGGGVGYTF TGTGCCAGCAGTGCCCAGGGGGGCGGAGTTGGCTACACCTTC - TRBV7-2 TRBD1 TRBJ1-2
CASRGLADNEQFF TGTGCCAGCAGAGGACTAGCGGACAATGAGCAGTTCTTC - TRBV11-3 TRBD2 TRBJ2-1
CASSLDSSYEQYF TGTGCCAGCAGCTTAGACTCTTCCTACGAGCAGTACTTC - TRBV7-2 - TRBJ2-7
CASSLMGILIAGVDTQYF TGTGCCAGCAGCTTGATGGGCATCCTTATAGCGGGAGTGGATACGCAGTATTTT - TRBV5-6 TRBD2 TRBJ2-3
CASSPWDTMNTEAFF TGTGCCAGCAGTCCGTGGGACACGATGAACACTGAAGCTTTCTTT - TRBV6-1 - TRBJ1-1
CASSLARLAGEVLYEQYF TGTGCCAGCAGCTTGGCCAGGTTAGCGGGTGAGGTATTGTACGAGCAGTACTTC - TRBV5-6 TRBD2 TRBJ2-7
CASSLDGRATDTQYF TGTGCCAGCAGCTTAGACGGGAGGGCCACAGATACGCAGTATTTT - TRBV7-2 TRBD2 TRBJ2-3
CAISGRAPQETQYF TGTGCCATCAGTGGCCGGGCCCCTCAAGAGACCCAGTACTTC once TRBV10-3 - TRBJ2-5
CASSLTRGDLTDTQYF TGCGCCAGCAGCCTAACCCGTGGCGATCTCACAGATACGCAGTATTTT once TRBV5-1 - TRBJ2-3
CASSSAGTEFEQYF TGCGCCAGCAGCTCTGCTGGGACAGAGTTTGAGCAGTACTTC - TRBV5-1 TRBD1 TRBJ2-7
CASSYSGTSWFF TGCGCCAGCAGCTACTCAGGGACTAGCTGGTTCTTC few TRBV5-1 TRBD2 TRBJ2-1
CASSPSDRVGGYTF TGTGCCAGCAGCCCAAGTGACAGGGTAGGGGGCTACACCTTC - TRBV7-2 TRBD1 TRBJ1-2
CASSFRLTDTQYF TGTGCCAGCAGTTTCCGACTTACAGATACGCAGTATTTT - TRBV6-5 - TRBJ2-3
CASRPHNRGGTEAFF TGTGCCAGCAGACCTCACAACAGGGGGGGCACTGAAGCTTTCTTT - TRBV7-9 TRBD1 TRBJ1-1
CASSRQGMTGNTIYF TGCGCCAGCAGCCGACAGGGTATGACTGGAAACACCATATATTTT - TRBV4-1 TRBD1 TRBJ1-3
CASTPNTGELFF TGTGCCAGCACCCCGAACACCGGGGAGCTGTTTTTT - TRBV9 - TRBJ2-2
CASSRRGGYDEQFF TGTGCCAGCTCACGGCGCGGGGGGTACGATGAGCAGTTCTTC - TRBV18 TRBD2 TRBJ2-1
CASLLTSGNTIYF TGTGCCAGCCTTCTTACCTCTGGAAACACCATATATTTT - TRBV6-6 - TRBJ1-3
CALGQGNQPQHF TGTGCCCTAGGACAGGGGAATCAGCCCCAGCATTTT - TRBV28 TRBD1 TRBJ1-5
CASSFQPGTGGYNEQFF TGCGCCAGCAGCTTCCAACCTGGGACAGGGGGCTACAATGAGCAGTTCTTC few TRBV5-1 TRBD1 TRBJ2-1
CATGTARSGEQFF TGTGCCACCGGGACAGCTCGATCAGGGGAGCAGTTCTTC - TRBV10-3 TRBD1 TRBJ2-1
CASSPGQAAKVYGYTF TGTGCCAGCAGCCCGGGACAGGCAGCTAAGGTCTATGGCTACACCTTC few TRBV7-2 TRBD1 TRBJ1-2
CAINREVGGNQPQHF TGTGCCATCAATCGGGAGGTCGGAGGCAATCAGCCCCAGCATTTT - TRBV10-3 - TRBJ1-5
CASLPGRDYGYTF TGTGCCAGCCTCCCAGGGAGGGACTATGGCTACACCTTC - TRBV6-1 - TRBJ1-2
CASTTGLEGSPLHF TGTGCCAGCACCACAGGGTTGGAAGGATCACCCCTCCACTTT - TRBV6-5 - TRBJ1-6
CASSRGTSGGNTGELFF TGCGCCAGCAGCCGCGGGACTAGCGGGGGGAACACCGGGGAGCTGTTTTTT - TRBV4-1 TRBD2 TRBJ2-2
CASSLARGEQYF TGTGCCAGCAGTTTGGCCAGGGGAGAGCAGTACTTC - TRBV28 - TRBJ2-7
CASSLEYGEAFF TGTGCCAGCAGCTTAGAGTACGGTGAAGCTTTCTTT - TRBV7-2 - TRBJ1-1
CASSSSRAGNTIYF TGTGCCAGCAGCTCATCAAGGGCTGGAAACACCATATATTTT - TRBV13 - TRBJ1-3
CASSLRGAGERAETQYF TGTGCCAGCAGCTTACGTGGGGCGGGAGAAAGGGCCGAGACCCAGTACTTC - TRBV13 TRBD2 TRBJ2-5
CASLKGQLSNQPQHF TGTGCCAGCCTTAAGGGACAGCTTAGCAATCAGCCCCAGCATTTT - TRBV21-1 - TRBJ1-5
CAWSFGGGAIGEKLFF TGTGCCTGGAGCTTCGGAGGGGGGGCAATAGGGGAAAAACTGTTTTTT - TRBV30 - TRBJ1-4
CASSGLAGNTDTQYF TGTGCCAGCAGTGGACTAGCGGGAAACACAGATACGCAGTATTTT - TRBV28 TRBD2 TRBJ2-3
CASSFSGTSHYEQYF TGTGCCAGCAGCTTCTCCGGGACTAGTCATTACGAGCAGTACTTC once TRBV11-2 TRBD2 TRBJ2-7
CASSLTGVATNEKLFF TGTGCCAGCAGCTTAACGGGGGTTGCAACTAATGAAAAACTGTTTTTT - TRBV11-2 - TRBJ1-4
CASSGPGGRAQETQYF TGTGCCAGCTCAGGGCCCGGAGGGCGCGCACAAGAGACCCAGTACTTC - TRBV18 - TRBJ2-5
CASSLGGLAGVDEQFF TGTGCCAGCAGCTTAGGAGGGTTAGCGGGAGTGGATGAGCAGTTCTTC few TRBV7-9 TRBD2 TRBJ2-1
CASKVGTQETQYF TGTGCCAGCAAGGTCGGAACCCAAGAGACCCAGTACTTC - TRBV7-2 - TRBJ2-5
CASNRDREAFF TGTGCCAGTAACCGGGACAGGGAAGCTTTCTTT - TRBV19 TRBD1 TRBJ1-1
CASSDDRGGSYGYTF TGTGCCAGCAGTGACGACAGGGGCGGAAGCTATGGCTACACCTTC - TRBV25-1 TRBD1 TRBJ1-2
CASSLGRRTSLAETQYF TGTGCCAGCAGCTTAGGGAGGCGGACTAGCCTCGCGGAGACCCAGTACTTC once TRBV11-2 TRBD2 TRBJ2-5
CAWKSRLTPDQPQHF TGTGCCTGGAAATCGAGGTTAACACCAGATCAGCCCCAGCATTTT - TRBV30 - TRBJ1-5
CASSLDGVRIGNTIYF TGTGCCAGCAGCTTGGATGGGGTGAGAATTGGAAACACCATATATTTT once TRBV5-6 - TRBJ1-3
CASSRRDNPREYF TGTGCCAGCAGCCGGCGGGACAACCCCCGAGAGTACTTC - TRBV5-4 - TRBJ2-5
CASSLELSKVTDTQYF TGTGCCAGCAGCTTGGAATTGAGCAAGGTCACAGATACGCAGTATTTT - TRBV5-4 - TRBJ2-3
CASSPQVSNEQFF TGTGCCAGCTCACCACAGGTGAGCAATGAGCAGTTCTTC - TRBV18 - TRBJ2-1
CASQGDPYTGELFF TGTGCCAGCCAAGGGGACCCTTACACCGGGGAGCTGTTTTTT once TRBV6-1 - TRBJ2-2